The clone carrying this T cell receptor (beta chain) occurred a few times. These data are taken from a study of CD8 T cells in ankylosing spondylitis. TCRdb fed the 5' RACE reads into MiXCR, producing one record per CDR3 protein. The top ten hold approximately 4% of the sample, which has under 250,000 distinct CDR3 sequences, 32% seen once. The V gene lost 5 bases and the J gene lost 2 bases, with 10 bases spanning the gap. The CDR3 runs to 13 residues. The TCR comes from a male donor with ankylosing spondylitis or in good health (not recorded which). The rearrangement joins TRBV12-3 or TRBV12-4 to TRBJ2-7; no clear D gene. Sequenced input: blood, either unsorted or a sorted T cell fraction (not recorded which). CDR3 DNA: TGTGCCAGCAGTACGACCCGAACCTACGAGCAGTACTTC. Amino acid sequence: CASSTTRTYEQYF.